One sample yielded the 21 T cell receptor beta chains listed below, sequenced in a study of blood T cell repertoires in COVID-19. Data came from immunoSEQ multiplex PCR; TCRdb stores just in-frame clones and leaves some out. There are nearly 250,000 clones in the sample; around nine tenths occur only once, and approximately 1.5% lies in the top ten. Sequenced input: peripheral blood. These receptors all come from an older woman who had recovered from COVID-19.

The DNA for the CDR3 is TGTGCCAGCACCCCTTTTCGCAGGGGCGCCCCCCGTCAGCCCCAGCATTTT. Translated, it gives CASTPFRRGAPRQPQHF. The chain links TRBV28 to TRBJ1-5; D is perhaps TRBD1 (6 bases). With 7 bases removed from V and 6 bases from J, the gap between germline ends came to 25 bases. CDR3 size: 17 residues. CDR1 MDHEN and CDR2 SYDVKM come from the germline V gene.

The CDR3 reads CASSLDLDQPQHF. CDR3 bases: TGCGCCAGCAGCTTGGATCTTGATCAGCCCCAGCATTTT. The chain links TRBV5-1 to TRBJ1-5, with D unclear. Trimming removed 0 bases from V and 5 bases from J, with 6 bases in between. Germline CDR1 reads SGHRS; CDR2 reads YFSETQ. This CDR3 has 13 amino acids.

This clone has a single count. The chain is built from TRBV27 and TRBJ2-7, with 7 positions matching TRBD1. The V and J ends lost 3 bases and 4 bases, in that order; junction bases with no gene match: 6. CDR1 and CDR2 (germline): MNHEY, SMNVEV (reference sequence). This CDR3 has 14 amino acids. CDR3 nucleotide sequence: TGTGCCAGCAGTTTCAAGAGGGGGCCATACGAGCAGTACTTC. Protein product: CASSFKRGPYEQYF.

The V and J genes are TRBV7-2 and TRBJ1-1; D is unresolved. Per germline, CDR1 SGHTA and CDR2 FQGNSA. The V end lost 5 bases, the J end lost 5 bases, and 12 bases lay between the germline ends. This CDR3 has 13 amino acids. This CDR3 reads CASSTRRETEAFF. CDR3 DNA sequence: TGTGCCAGCAGCACCCGACGGGAAACTGAAGCTTTCTTT.

This clone occurred once. The chain carries TRBV27 and TRBJ1-2; perhaps TRBD1 as D (6 bases). From germline, CDR1 is MNHEY and CDR2 SMNVEV (reference sequence). The CDR3 covers 13 residues. Trimming pared 0 bases from V and 7 bases from J, leaving 9 bases between. The CDR3 bases are TGTGCCAGCAGTTTATCGATGGGGGCTGGCTACACCTTC. It is translated as CASSLSMGAGYTF.

The V gene is TRBV7-2, the J gene TRBJ2-7, with TRBD1 matching over 7 bases. Germline CDR1 SGHTA, CDR2 FQGNSA. V trimming: 7 bases; J trimming: 5 bases; junction bases outside the gene matches: 14. The CDR3 is made up of 15 amino acids. CDR3 DNA: TGTGCCAGCACCCTTCGACAGGGAGAGGGCCACGAGCAGTACTTC. Protein product: CASTLRQGEGHEQYF.

This clone was seen just once. The chain is built from TRBV7-2 and TRBJ1-6, with no clear D. The germline V gene encodes CDR1 SGHTA and CDR2 FQGNSA. V shed 2 bases and J shed 11 bases, with 7 bases lying between them. This CDR3 has 12 residues. The DNA of the CDR3 is TGTGCCAGCAGCTTACCGGGTCCACCCCTCCACTTT. Protein: CASSLPGPPLHF.

The chain recombines TRBV6-4 with TRBJ2-2; weak D call: TRBD1 (6 bases). Trimming left V 3 bases short and J 4 bases short, with 12 bases between. The germline V gene has CDR1 MRHNA and CDR2 SNTAGT. The CDR3 has 15 residues. The CDR3 protein is CASSEQGSITGELFF. As DNA, the CDR3 is TGTGCCAGCAGTGAACAGGGTAGTATCACCGGGGAGCTGTTTTTT.

The chain is built from TRBV20-1 and TRBJ2-1; 8 bases are a match to TRBD2. The CDR3 has 14 residues. The V gene end was trimmed by 3 bases and the J gene end by 1 base; junction bases not matched to a gene: 2. The germline V gene encodes CDR1 DFQATT and CDR2 SNEGSKA (reference sequence). The CDR3 DNA sequence: TGCAGTGCTAGTCGCGGGGGGTCCTACAATGAGCAGTTCTTC. As protein: CSASRGGSYNEQFF.

This clone was seen only a few times. This chain uses TRBV6-1 with TRBJ2-7, with unresolved D. The germline V gene has CDR1 MNHNS and CDR2 SASEGT. This CDR3 has 11 residues. V was trimmed by 3 bases and J by 6 bases, leaving 6 bases between them. For the CDR3, the DNA is TGTGCCAGCAGTGAGGCAATCGAGCAGTACTTC. Its translation: CASSEAIEQYF.

V gene TRBV9 combines with J gene TRBJ2-6; TRBD1 matches 10 bases. V lost 4 bases, J lost 3 bases, and 7 bases stayed unmatched. Germline loops: CDR1 SGDLS, CDR2 YYNGEE. CDR3 length: 17 residues. CDR3 amino acids: CASSPRQGAVGANVLTF. The CDR3 DNA reads TGTGCCAGCAGCCCCAGACAGGGGGCTGTTGGGGCCAACGTCCTGACTTTC.

This chain uses TRBV14 with TRBJ1-4; 8 bases map to TRBD1. V was pared by 6 bases and J by 8 bases, with 11 bases of the junction left unmatched. The germline CDR1 and CDR2 sequences are SGHDN and FVKESK. The CDR3 contains 15 residues. The CDR3, as DNA: TGTGCCAGCAGTCGATACAGGGGGTTAAGGGAAAAACTGTTTTTT. Protein sequence: CASSRYRGLREKLFF. Together with reference TRBV14 and TRBJ1-4, the CDR3 gives the full variable domain: EAGVTQFPSHSVIEKGQTVTLRCDPISGHDNLYWYRRVMGKEIKFLLHFVKESKQDESGMPNNRFLAERTGGTYSTLKVQPAELEDSGVYFCASSRYRGLREKLFFGSGTQLSVL.

This chain uses TRBV6-2 or TRBV6-3 with TRBJ2-7; 7 bases map to TRBD2. V was pared by 6 bases and J by 3 bases, with 14 bases of the junction left unmatched. This CDR3 has 16 residues. The germline V gene encodes CDR1 MNHEY and CDR2 SVGEGT. The CDR3 is CASSRHQERGSYEQYF. In DNA form, the CDR3 reads TGTGCCAGCAGCCGCCACCAAGAGCGGGGTAGCTACGAGCAGTACTTC.

This clone was seen a handful of times. The chain has TRBV4-1 and TRBJ2-2, with D perhaps TRBD1 (5 bases). V lost 1 base to trimming and J lost 0 bases, with 9 bases between them. The CDR3 loop spans 16 amino acids. Germline V lookup: CDR1 MGHRA, CDR2 YSYEKL. CDR3 in amino acids: CASSQVGASNTGELFF. CDR3 in DNA: TGCGCCAGCAGCCAAGTTGGGGCTTCGAACACCGGGGAGCTGTTTTTT.

This chain uses TRBV7-9 with TRBJ1-6; D may be TRBD1 (6 bases). This CDR3 is 13 amino acids long. From germline, CDR1 is SEHNR and CDR2 FQNEAQ (reference sequence). V shed 3 bases and J shed 9 bases, with 9 bases lying between them. The CDR3 region has the DNA TGTGCCAGCAGCTTGGACAGTTCTTCACCCCTCCACTTT. The encoded protein is CASSLDSSSPLHF.

The rearrangement joins TRBV10-3 to TRBJ2-1; 10 bases fit TRBD2. The length of the CDR3 is 15 residues. V dropped 3 bases and J dropped 6; count of bases not matched to a gene: 5. The germline V gene encodes CDR1 ENHRY and CDR2 SYGVKD. The CDR3 DNA is TGTGCCATCAGTGACGCTAGCGGGGGCTCCAATGAGCAGTTCTTC. Protein sequence: CAISDASGGSNEQFF.

This CDR3 reads CASSGDRTEAFF. CDR3 bases: TGTGCCAGCAGTGGGGACAGGACTGAAGCTTTCTTT. The genes are TRBV12-3 or TRBV12-4 and TRBJ1-1, with 8 positions matching TRBD1. The CDR3 runs 12 residues. V was pared by 5 bases and J by 5 bases, with 1 base of the junction left unmatched.

The chain recombines TRBV7-8 with TRBJ1-5, with D maybe TRBD1 (6 bases). The V end was cut by 4 bases, the J end by 8 bases, with 15 bases between. Germline V gene lookup returns CDR1 SGHVS and CDR2 FQNEAQ. CDR3 length equals 14 residues. Written as DNA, the CDR3 is TGTGCCAGCAGCTATTCCGGGACAAGGGAGCCCCAGCATTTT. Protein product: CASSYSGTREPQHF. Together with reference TRBV7-8 and TRBJ1-5, the CDR3 gives the full variable domain: GAGVSQSPRYKVAKRGQDVALRCDPISGHVSLFWYQQALGQGPEFLTYFQNEAQLDKSGLPSDRFFAERPEGSVSTLKIQRTQQEDSAVYLCASSYSGTREPQHFGDGTRLSIL.

The rearrangement uses TRBV7-9 and TRBJ1-1, with a weak D call TRBD1 (6 bases). With 2 bases removed from V and 7 bases from J, the gap between germline ends came to 8 bases. Germline loops: CDR1 SEHNR, CDR2 FQNEAQ (reference sequence). The CDR3 runs 12 residues. The CDR3 spells CASSLPGVEAFF. CDR3 nucleotides: TGTGCCAGCAGCTTACCAGGGGTTGAAGCTTTCTTT.

A word on this clone: The same CDR3 arises from other DNA sequences in this sample as well. This chain joins TRBV5-6 and TRBJ2-7, with a weak D call TRBD2 (6 bases). The germline V gene has CDR1 SGHDT and CDR2 YYEEEE. V was trimmed by 2 bases and J by 4 bases, leaving 10 bases between them. The CDR3 extends over 13 amino acids. CDR3 in amino acids: CASSFGRGYEQYF. The CDR3 DNA follows: TGTGCCAGCAGCTTCGGACGGGGGTACGAGCAGTACTTC.

This chain links TRBV5-1 with TRBJ1-3; a weak D match, TRBD1 (5 bases). V was pared by 0 bases and J by 0 bases, with 7 bases between. CDR1 is SGHRS, CDR2 YFSETQ, per germline. The CDR3 consists of 15 residues. CDR3 bases: TGCGCCAGCAGCTTGGGCAGGGCCTCTGGAAACACCATATATTTT. It is translated as CASSLGRASGNTIYF.